One sample yielded the 22 T cell receptor beta chains listed below, sequenced in a study of blood T cell repertoires in COVID-19. The data were produced by immunoSEQ multiplex PCR, yet TCRdb's version contains in-frame clones alone and is incomplete. The sample lists 55,000 to 90,000 clones; approximately 85% were seen once. The sequencing sample was made of peripheral blood. The source is a woman at least 80 years old with active or convalescent COVID-19.

This rearrangement joins TRBV7-9 to TRBJ2-7; 12 nucleotides agree with TRBD1. CDR1 is SEHNR and CDR2 is FQNEAQ in the germline V gene (reference sequence). CDR3 size: 16 residues. V shed 1 base and J 2 bases; nucleotides not matched to a gene: 3. The CDR3 DNA is TGTGCCAGCAGCTTAGTGGGACAGGGGGCGACCTACGAGCAGTACTTC. Translating gives CASSLVGQGATYEQYF.

This chain joins TRBV19 and TRBJ2-5; D is perhaps TRBD2 (6 bases). With 7 bases removed from V and 4 bases from J, the gap between germline ends came to 19 bases. The V gene's germline CDR1 is LNHDA and CDR2 SQIVND (reference sequence). The CDR3 totals 15 residues. The CDR3 DNA reads TGTGCCAGTATGCGGGGCGATCTGGGTTCAGAGACCCAGTACTTC. It yields the protein CASMRGDLGSETQYF.

The chain uses TRBV6-2 or TRBV6-3 and TRBJ2-4; 7 bases match TRBD2. The CDR3 is 16 amino acids. The V segment lost 2 bases and the J segment 6 bases; nucleotides outside the gene matches: 10. Germline values: CDR1 MNHEY, CDR2 SVGEGT. The CDR3 is CASSYGRDWTRNIQYF. CDR3 DNA sequence: TGTGCCAGCAGTTACGGCAGGGACTGGACTAGAAACATTCAGTACTTC.

In the case of this clone: At one end, the junction sequence differs from germline, possibly due to a read error. The J gene is TRBJ1-1, the V gene TRBV6-5; D unclear. The CDR3 is 11 residues long. The germline gives CDR1 MNHEY, CDR2 SVGAGI. Written as DNA, the CDR3 is TGTGCCAGCATCGAAAACATTGAAGCTTTCTTT. Translation gives CASIENIEAFF.

The rearrangement joins TRBV6-5 to TRBJ1-4, with D tentatively TRBD1 (5 bases). Between the trimmed V and J ends, which lost 5 bases and 3 bases, there was a span of 10 bases. The CDR3 has 14 amino acids. The germline V gene has CDR1 MNHEY and CDR2 SVGAGI. The DNA of the CDR3 is TGTGCCAGCAGTCGCGGGGGAGCTAATGAAAAACTGTTTTTT. It translates to CASSRGGANEKLFF.

The chain has TRBV7-3 and TRBJ1-1; tentative D call: TRBD1 (6 bases). Between the trimmed V and J ends, which lost 0 bases and 10 bases, there was a span of 12 bases. CDR3 length: 13 residues. Germline loops: CDR1 SGHTA, CDR2 FQGTGA. The CDR3 protein is CASSLTRQARAFF. Here the CDR3 DNA reads TGTGCCAGCAGCTTAACCCGACAGGCGCGAGCTTTCTTT.

This sequence joins TRBV27 and TRBJ2-7; 7 bases map to TRBD1. Germline values: CDR1 MNHEY, CDR2 SMNVEV (reference sequence). The V segment lost 5 bases and the J segment 4 bases; nucleotides outside the gene matches: 14. This CDR3 region has 16 residues. The CDR3 spells CASSQAPEGALYEQYF. The CDR3 nucleotides are TGTGCCAGCAGTCAAGCCCCCGAGGGGGCGCTTTACGAGCAGTACTTC.

The chain uses TRBV9 and TRBJ2-3; possibly TRBD1 for D (6 bases). The CDR3 consists of 15 residues. V dropped 4 bases and J dropped 0 bases, with 12 bases sitting between them. The germline V gene encodes CDR1 SGDLS and CDR2 YYNGEE. The CDR3 sequence is CASSPKGVSTDTQYF. Written as DNA, the CDR3 is TGTGCCAGCAGCCCGAAGGGGGTGAGCACAGATACGCAGTATTTT. The entire variable domain, with the rest obtained from reference TRBV9 and TRBJ2-3, is as follows: DSGVTQTPKHLITATGQRVTLRCSPRSGDLSVYWYQQSLDQGLQFLIQYYNGEERAKGNILERFSAQQFPDLHSELNLSSLELGDSALYFCASSPKGVSTDTQYFGPGTRLTVL.

The chain carries TRBV2 and TRBJ1-6; 12 bases map to TRBD1. Germline CDR1 and CDR2: SNHLY and FYNNEI. This CDR3 region has 15 residues. V trimming: 3 bases; J trimming: 10 bases; junction bases outside the gene matches: 4. CDR3 residues: CASSDLGQGASPLHF. The CDR3 nucleotides read TGTGCCAGCAGTGACTTGGGACAGGGGGCCTCACCCCTCCACTTT.

This chain uses TRBV5-1 with TRBJ1-2; D gene uncertain. The CDR3 is 15 residues long. Per the germline V gene, CDR1 is SGHRS and CDR2 is YFSETQ. Trimming removed 6 bases at V and 4 bases at J, with 19 bases between. This CDR3 is CASNTGSGTVYGYTF. CDR3 coding DNA: TGCGCCAGCAACACTGGATCAGGAACAGTCTATGGCTACACCTTC.

Written as DNA, the CDR3 is TGTGCCACAACGGTCGGGGGGCTTTACAATGAGCAGTTCTTC. It yields the protein CATTVGGLYNEQFF. The J gene is TRBJ2-1, the V gene TRBV19, with D possibly being TRBD2 (7 bases). The CDR3 sequence is 14 residues long. The germline V and J ends were trimmed by 10 bases and 4 bases, with 17 bases remaining between them. The germline V gene encodes CDR1 LNHDA and CDR2 SQIVND (reference sequence).

The rearrangement uses TRBV2 and TRBJ1-5, with a weak D call TRBD1 (6 bases). Germline loops: CDR1 SNHLY, CDR2 FYNNEI. This CDR3 is 15 amino acids long. Trimming took off 8 bases at V and 4 bases at J, with 18 bases between the two ends. Here the CDR3 DNA reads TGTGCCAGCGGGCTTGGACAGACATTAAATCAGCCCCAGCATTTT. Its translation: CASGLGQTLNQPQHF.

The table lists this clone with a few counts. The chain's CDR3 is CASSWDRFSNEQFF. CDR3 nucleotide sequence: TGTGCCAGCAGCTGGGACAGATTCAGCAATGAGCAGTTCTTC. The V gene is TRBV7-3, the J gene TRBJ2-1; 7 bases fit TRBD1. The CDR3 spans 14 residues. Losses at the gene ends were 4 bases for V and 6 bases for J; bases not matched to a gene: 6. Germline V gene lookup returns CDR1 SGHTA and CDR2 FQGTGA.

The J gene is TRBJ1-1, the V gene TRBV18, with 7 nucleotides matching TRBD1. CDR3 length: 14 amino acids. V lost 2 bases and J lost 3; bases outside the gene matches: 3. The germline gives CDR1 KGHSH, CDR2 LQKENI. Here the CDR3 DNA reads TGTGCCAGCTCACCAGCCAGGGGGGACACTGAAGCTTTCTTT. Translated, it gives CASSPARGDTEAFF.

The chain is built from TRBV30 and TRBJ2-7; 8 bases are shared with TRBD1. Trimming removed 3 bases from V and 2 bases from J; junction bases left unmatched: 9. The CDR3 extends over 15 amino acids. Germline loops: CDR1 GTSNPN, CDR2 SVGIG (reference sequence). The CDR3 protein is CAWRIPRQGTYEQYF. CDR3 DNA sequence: TGTGCCTGGAGGATTCCGCGACAGGGGACCTACGAGCAGTACTTC. Variable domain in full (rest from reference TRBV30 and TRBJ2-7): SQTIHQWPATLVQPVGSPLSLECTVEGTSNPNLYWYRQAAGRGLQLLFYSVGIGQISSEVPQNLSASRPQDRQFILSSKKLLLSDSGFYLCAWRIPRQGTYEQYFGPGTRLTVT.

The chain has TRBV19 and TRBJ1-5, with 8 nucleotides matching TRBD1. The CDR3 extends over 19 amino acids. CDR1 and CDR2 (germline): LNHDA, SQIVND (reference sequence). V trimming: 7 bases; J trimming: 3 bases; junction bases outside the gene matches: 20. CDR3 in DNA: TGTGCCAGTACCCCTGACAGGGGAATTTCGGGGTCGCCCAATCAGCCCCAGCATTTT. Translation: CASTPDRGISGSPNQPQHF.

This chain uses TRBV28 with TRBJ1-6; 8 nucleotides align to TRBD1. Per germline, CDR1 MDHEN and CDR2 SYDVKM. There are 13 residues in the CDR3. Trimming cost V 8 bases and J 9 bases; bases outside gene matches: 6. CDR3 coding DNA: TGTGCCAGCTGGGGGGACAGGAGTTCACCCCTCCACTTT. Protein: CASWGDRSSPLHF.

V usage is TRBV10-2 and J usage is TRBJ1-4; 9 bases map to TRBD1. Germline CDR1 and CDR2: WSHSY and SAAADI. Trimming cost V 5 bases and J 2 bases; bases outside gene matches: 9. This CDR3 is 17 amino acids long. DNA for the CDR3: TGCGCCAGCAGTCCTGGGACAGGGAGGTCCACTAATGAAAAACTGTTTTTT. Translated: CASSPGTGRSTNEKLFF.

A word on this clone: One end of the junction varies from germline; a read error may be responsible. This sequence joins TRBV7-9 and TRBJ1-3; the D gene is possibly TRBD1 (5 bases). Germline loops: CDR1 SEHNR, CDR2 FQNEAQ (reference sequence). The CDR3 has 11 amino acids. The CDR3 here is CASSLDAGPRF. CDR3 nucleotides: TGTGCCAGCAGCTTGGACGCGGGACCCCGTTTT.

The CDR3 nucleotides are TGCGCCAGCAGCCCCGGGCTAGCCGTTCACTATGGCTACACCTTC. Its protein product is CASSPGLAVHYGYTF. V gene TRBV4-3 combines with J gene TRBJ1-2, with D unclear. This CDR3 is 15 amino acids long. V was cut by 4 bases and J by 3 bases, with 15 bases left in between. Looked up from germline, CDR1 is LGHNA and CDR2 is YSLEER.

The rearrangement joins TRBV18 to TRBJ2-1; tentatively, D is TRBD2 (5 bases). V lost 3 bases, J lost 9 bases, and 9 bases lay in between. Per germline, CDR1 KGHSH and CDR2 LQKENI. The CDR3 consists of 12 residues. The DNA of the CDR3 is TGTGCCAGCTCACCCACGGGAACTGAGCAGTTCTTC. It yields the protein CASSPTGTEQFF.

The chain is built from TRBV2 and TRBJ1-1; the D gene is possibly TRBD1 (6 bases). Trimming left V 10 bases short and J 5 bases short, with 17 bases between. This CDR3 spans 13 amino acids. Germline loops: CDR1 SNHLY, CDR2 FYNNEI. CDR3 coding DNA: TGTGCCATTACAGGGACCTCGAGGACTGAAGCTTTCTTT. Protein product: CAITGTSRTEAFF.